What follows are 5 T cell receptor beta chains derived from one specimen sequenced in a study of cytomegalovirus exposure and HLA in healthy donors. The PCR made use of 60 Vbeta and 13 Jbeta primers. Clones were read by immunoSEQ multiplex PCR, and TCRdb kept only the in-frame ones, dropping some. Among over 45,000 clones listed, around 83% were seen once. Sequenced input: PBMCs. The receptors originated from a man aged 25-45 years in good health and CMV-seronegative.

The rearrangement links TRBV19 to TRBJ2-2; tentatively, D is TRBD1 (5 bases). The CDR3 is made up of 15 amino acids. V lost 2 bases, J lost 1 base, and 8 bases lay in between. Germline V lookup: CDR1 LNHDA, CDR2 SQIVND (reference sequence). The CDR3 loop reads CASSIMDMNTGELFF. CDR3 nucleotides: TGTGCCAGTAGTATAATGGACATGAACACCGGGGAGCTGTTTTTT.

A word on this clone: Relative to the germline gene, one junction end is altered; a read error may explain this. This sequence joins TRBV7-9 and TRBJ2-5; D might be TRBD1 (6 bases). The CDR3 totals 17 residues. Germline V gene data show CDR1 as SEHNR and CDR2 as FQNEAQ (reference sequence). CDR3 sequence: CSSSLTVQHRVLRTQYF. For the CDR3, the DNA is TGTTCCAGCAGCTTAACGGTCCAGCACAGGGTACTTCGGACCCAGTACTTC. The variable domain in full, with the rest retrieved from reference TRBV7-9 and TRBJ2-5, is DTGVSQNPRHKITKRGQNVTFRCDPISEHNRLYWYRQTLGQGPEFLTYFQNEAQLEKSRLLSDRFSAERPKGSFSTLEIQRTEQGDSAMYLCSSSLTVQHRVLRTQYFGPGTRLLVL.

The CDR3 loop is CASSYLTGGYGYTF. CDR3 DNA sequence: TGTGCCAGCAGTTACCTCACAGGGGGCTATGGCTACACCTTC. This sequence joins TRBV6-5 and TRBJ1-2; 8 bases line up with TRBD1. The V gene end was trimmed by 2 bases and the J gene end by 4 bases; junction bases not matched to a gene: 3. CDR3 length equals 14 residues. CDR1 is MNHEY, CDR2 SVGAGI, per germline.

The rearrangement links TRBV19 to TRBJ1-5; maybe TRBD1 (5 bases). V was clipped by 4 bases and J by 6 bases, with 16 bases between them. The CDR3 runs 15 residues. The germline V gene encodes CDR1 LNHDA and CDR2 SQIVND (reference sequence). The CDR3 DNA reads TGTGCCAGTAGTAAGGCTGGGGGGGGAGGTCAGCCCCAGCATTTT. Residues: CASSKAGGGGQPQHF.

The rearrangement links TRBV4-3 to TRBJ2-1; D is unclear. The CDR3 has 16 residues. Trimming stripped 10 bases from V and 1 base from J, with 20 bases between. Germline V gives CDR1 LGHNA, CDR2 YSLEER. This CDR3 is CATSASAAGSYNEQFF. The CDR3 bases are TGCGCCACCTCCGCTTCCGCAGCCGGGTCCTACAATGAGCAGTTCTTC.